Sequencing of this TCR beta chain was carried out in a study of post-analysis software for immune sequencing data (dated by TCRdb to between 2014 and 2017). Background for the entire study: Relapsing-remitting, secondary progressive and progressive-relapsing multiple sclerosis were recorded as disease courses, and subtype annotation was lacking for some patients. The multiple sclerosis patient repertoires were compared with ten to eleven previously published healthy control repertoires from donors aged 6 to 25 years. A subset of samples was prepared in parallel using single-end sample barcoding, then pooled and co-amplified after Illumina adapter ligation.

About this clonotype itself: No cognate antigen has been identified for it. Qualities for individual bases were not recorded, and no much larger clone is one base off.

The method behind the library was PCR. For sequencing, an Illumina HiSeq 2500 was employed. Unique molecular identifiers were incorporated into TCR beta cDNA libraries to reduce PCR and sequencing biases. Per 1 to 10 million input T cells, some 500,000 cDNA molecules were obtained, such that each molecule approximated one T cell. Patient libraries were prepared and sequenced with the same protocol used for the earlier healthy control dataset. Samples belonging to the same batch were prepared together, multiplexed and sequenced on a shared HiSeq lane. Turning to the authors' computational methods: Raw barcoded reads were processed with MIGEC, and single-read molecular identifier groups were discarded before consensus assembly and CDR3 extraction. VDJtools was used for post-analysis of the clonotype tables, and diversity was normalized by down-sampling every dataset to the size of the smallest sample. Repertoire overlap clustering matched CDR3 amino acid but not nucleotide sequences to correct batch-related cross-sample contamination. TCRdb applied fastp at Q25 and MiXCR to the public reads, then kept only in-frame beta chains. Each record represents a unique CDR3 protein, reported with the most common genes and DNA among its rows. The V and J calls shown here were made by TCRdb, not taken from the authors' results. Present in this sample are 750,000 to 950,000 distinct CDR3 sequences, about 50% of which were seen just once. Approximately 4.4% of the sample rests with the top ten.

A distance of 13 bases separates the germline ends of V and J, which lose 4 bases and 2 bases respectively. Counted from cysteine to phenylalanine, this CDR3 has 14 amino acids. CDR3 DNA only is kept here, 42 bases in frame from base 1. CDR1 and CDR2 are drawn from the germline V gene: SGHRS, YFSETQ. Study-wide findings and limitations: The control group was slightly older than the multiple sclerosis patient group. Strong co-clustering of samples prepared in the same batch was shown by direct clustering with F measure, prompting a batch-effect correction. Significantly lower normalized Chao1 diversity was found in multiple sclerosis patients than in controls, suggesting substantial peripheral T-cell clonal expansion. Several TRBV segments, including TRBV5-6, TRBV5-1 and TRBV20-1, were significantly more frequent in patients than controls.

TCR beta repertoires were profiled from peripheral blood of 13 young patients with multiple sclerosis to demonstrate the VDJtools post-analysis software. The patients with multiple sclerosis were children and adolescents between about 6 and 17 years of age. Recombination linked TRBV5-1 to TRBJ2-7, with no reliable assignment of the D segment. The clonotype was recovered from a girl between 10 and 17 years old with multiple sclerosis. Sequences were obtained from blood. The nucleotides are TGCGCCAGCAGCCCTTCCCGGGCAGCCTACGAGCAGTACTTC. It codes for CASSPSRAAYEQYF.